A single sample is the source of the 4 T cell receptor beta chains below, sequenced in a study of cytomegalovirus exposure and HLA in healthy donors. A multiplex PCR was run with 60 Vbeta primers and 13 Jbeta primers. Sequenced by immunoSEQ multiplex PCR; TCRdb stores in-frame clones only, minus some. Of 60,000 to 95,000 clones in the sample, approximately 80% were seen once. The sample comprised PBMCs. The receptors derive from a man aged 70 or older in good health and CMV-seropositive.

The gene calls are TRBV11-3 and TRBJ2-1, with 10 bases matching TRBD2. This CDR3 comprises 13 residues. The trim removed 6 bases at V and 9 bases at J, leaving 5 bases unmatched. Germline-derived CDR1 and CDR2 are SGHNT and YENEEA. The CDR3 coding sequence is TGTGCCAGCAGTCTCAGCGGGGGGGTTGAGCAGTTCTTC. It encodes CASSLSGGVEQFF. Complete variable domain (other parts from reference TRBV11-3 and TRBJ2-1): EAGVVQSPRYKIIEKKQPVAFWCNPISGHNTLYWYLQNLGQGPELLIRYENEEAVDDSQLPKDRFSAERLKGVDSTLKIQPAELGDSAVYLCASSLSGGVEQFFGPGTRLTVL.

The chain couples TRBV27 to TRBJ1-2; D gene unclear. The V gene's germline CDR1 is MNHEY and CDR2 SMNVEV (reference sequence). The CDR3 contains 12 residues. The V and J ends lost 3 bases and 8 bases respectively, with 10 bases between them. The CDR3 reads CASSFSIWGYTF. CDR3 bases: TGTGCCAGCAGTTTCTCTATATGGGGCTACACCTTC.

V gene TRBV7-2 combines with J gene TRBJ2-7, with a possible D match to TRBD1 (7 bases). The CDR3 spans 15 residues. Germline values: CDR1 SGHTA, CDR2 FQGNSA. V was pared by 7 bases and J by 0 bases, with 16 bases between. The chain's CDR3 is CASTLDQGGSYEQYF. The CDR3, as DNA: TGTGCCAGCACTTTAGACCAGGGGGGCTCCTACGAGCAGTACTTC.

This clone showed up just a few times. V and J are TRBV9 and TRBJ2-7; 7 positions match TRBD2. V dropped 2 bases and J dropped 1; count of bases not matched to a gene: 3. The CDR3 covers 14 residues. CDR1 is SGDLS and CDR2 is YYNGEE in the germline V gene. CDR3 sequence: CASSVSSGSYEQYF. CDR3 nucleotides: TGTGCCAGCAGCGTTTCTAGCGGTTCCTACGAGCAGTACTTC. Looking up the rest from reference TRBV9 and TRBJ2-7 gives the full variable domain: DSGVTQTPKHLITATGQRVTLRCSPRSGDLSVYWYQQSLDQGLQFLIQYYNGEERAKGNILERFSAQQFPDLHSELNLSSLELGDSALYFCASSVSSGSYEQYFGPGTRLTVT.